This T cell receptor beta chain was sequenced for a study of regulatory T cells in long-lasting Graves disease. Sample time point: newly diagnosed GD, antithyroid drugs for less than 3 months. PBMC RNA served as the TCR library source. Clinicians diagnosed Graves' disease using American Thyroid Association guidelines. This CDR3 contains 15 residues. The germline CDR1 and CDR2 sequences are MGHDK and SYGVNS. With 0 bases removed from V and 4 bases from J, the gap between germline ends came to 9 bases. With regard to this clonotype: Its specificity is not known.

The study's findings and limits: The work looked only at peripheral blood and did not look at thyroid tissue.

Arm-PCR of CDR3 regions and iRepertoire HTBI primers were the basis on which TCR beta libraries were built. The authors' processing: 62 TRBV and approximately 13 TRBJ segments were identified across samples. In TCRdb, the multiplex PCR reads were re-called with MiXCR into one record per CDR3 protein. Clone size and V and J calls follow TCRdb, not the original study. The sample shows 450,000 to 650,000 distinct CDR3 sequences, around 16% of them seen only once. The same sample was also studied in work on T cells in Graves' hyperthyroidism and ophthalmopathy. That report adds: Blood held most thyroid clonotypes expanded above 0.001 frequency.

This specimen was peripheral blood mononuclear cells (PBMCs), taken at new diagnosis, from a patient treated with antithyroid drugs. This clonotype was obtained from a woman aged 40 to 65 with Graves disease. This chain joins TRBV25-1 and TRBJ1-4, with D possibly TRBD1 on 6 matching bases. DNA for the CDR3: TGTGCCAGCAGTGAATACGGCAGGGGTAATGAAAAACTGTTTTTT. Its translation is CASSEYGRGNEKLFF.